The entry that follows covers one T cell receptor beta chain sequence. Its antigen is still unknown. PCR primers comprised 60 Vbeta and 13 Jbeta primers. Sequenced by immunoSEQ multiplex PCR; TCRdb stores in-frame clones only, minus some. The sample shows about 150,000 clones, approximately 88% of them seen only once. The source of the sample is a study of cytomegalovirus exposure and HLA in healthy donors. Study-level findings and limits: In a later analysis, specific HLA alleles were associated with 15,000 to 20,000 TCR beta sequences at a 0.05 false discovery rate. A later analysis reportedly found fewer N-insertions in an Asian-associated ancestry cluster than the approximately 700-donor mean.

CDR3 length: 15 amino acids. Germline V gene data show CDR1 as MGHRA and CDR2 as YSYEKL. Between the trimmed V and J ends, which lost 4 bases and 4 bases, there was a span of 11 bases. Donors sampled were nominally healthy, though unrecorded immune exposures were likely. This receptor was identified in a woman between 18 and 29 years old in good health and CMV-seronegative. This rearrangement joins TRBV4-1 to TRBJ2-6; tentatively, D is TRBD1 (6 bases). The sample consisted of PBMCs. In nucleotides, the CDR3 is TGCGCCAGCAGCCGACAGGTTCACGGGGCCAACGTCCTGACTTTC. This sequence encodes CASSRQVHGANVLTF.